Following are 3 T cell receptor beta chains from one sample sequenced in a study of OX40 agonist ivuxolimab in advanced cancers. Clones were read by immunoSEQ multiplex PCR, and TCRdb kept only the in-frame ones, dropping some. The sample lists tens of thousands of clones, 80% to 90% occurring once. Sequencing was performed on CD4+ or CD8+ T cells sorted from blood, taken in a trial of the OX40 agonist ivuxolimab. These receptors were taken from an adult with an advanced solid tumor such as melanoma, head and neck, liver or kidney cancer.

This clone appeared a few times. The CDR3, as DNA: TGTGCCAGCAGCCAAGAGACTAGCGGTCCCTACGAGCAGTACTTC. This sequence encodes CASSQETSGPYEQYF. The J gene is TRBJ2-7, the V gene TRBV4-2; 9 bases are a match to TRBD2. This CDR3 comprises 15 residues. The trim removed 0 bases at V and 2 bases at J, leaving 2 bases unmatched. CDR1 is LGHNA and CDR2 is YNFKEQ in the germline V gene.

This chain uses TRBV6-6 with TRBJ2-7; 7 bases agree with TRBD1. CDR1 is MNHNY and CDR2 is SVGAGI in the germline V gene (reference sequence). The CDR3 spans 13 residues. Trimming removed 4 bases from V and 2 bases from J; junction bases left unmatched: 2. CDR3 protein: CASSSQGAYEQYF. CDR3 in DNA: TGTGCCAGCAGTTCTCAGGGGGCCTACGAGCAGTACTTC.

The rearrangement links TRBV28 to TRBJ2-7, with unresolved D. Germline CDR1 and CDR2: MDHEN and SYDVKM. The CDR3 consists of 14 residues. Deletions cut 6 bases from V and 1 base from J, with 13 bases between. CDR3 bases: TGTGCCAGCAGCCCTACCCGCTTATCCTACGAGCAGTACTTC. Translated, it gives CASSPTRLSYEQYF.